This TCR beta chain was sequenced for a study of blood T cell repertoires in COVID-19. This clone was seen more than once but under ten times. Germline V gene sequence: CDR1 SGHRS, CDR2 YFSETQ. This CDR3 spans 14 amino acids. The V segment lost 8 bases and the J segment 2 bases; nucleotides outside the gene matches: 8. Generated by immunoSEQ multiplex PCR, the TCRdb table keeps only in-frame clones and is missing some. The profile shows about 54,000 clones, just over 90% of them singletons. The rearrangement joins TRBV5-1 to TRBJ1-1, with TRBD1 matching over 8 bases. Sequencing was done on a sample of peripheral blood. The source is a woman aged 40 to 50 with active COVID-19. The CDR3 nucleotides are TGCGCCAGTCACAGGGGACAGGTTAACACTGAAGCTTTCTTT. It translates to CASHRGQVNTEAFF.